One T cell receptor (beta chain) is described in this entry. From the germline J gene comes the end of the CDR3, since the read stops 3 residues before it. Clones were read by immunoSEQ multiplex PCR, and TCRdb kept only the in-frame ones, dropping some. The sample totals 25,000 or so clones. The CDR3 spans 12 residues. Germline assignment: CDR1 SGHNT and CDR2 YENEEA. V was trimmed by 5 bases and J by 8 bases, leaving 11 bases between them. The nonmyeloablative bone marrow transplants came from related graft donors, with transient mixed chimerism. The data stem from a study of Tregs in tolerant kidney transplant recipients.

The sample here was CD4+ T cells from blood (PBMCs), taken 6 months after the transplant. This chain joins TRBV11-3 and TRBJ2-3; D possibly corresponds to TRBD2 (5 bases). This clonotype originated in a human patient who received a combined kidney and bone marrow transplant. Some T cells may have come from the graft donor. CDR3 amino acids: CASSASRGTQYF. The CDR3 DNA, read in part, is TGTGCCAGCAGCGCTAGTCGGGGTACG.